This T cell receptor (beta chain) was identified in a study of Graves' ophthalmopathy and Graves' hyperthyroidism. Study-level information: Ahead of any treatment, peripheral blood was obtained at the initial diagnosis.

The ends lost 2 bases at V and 11 bases at J; junction bases unmatched: 4. CDR1 is KGHSH and CDR2 is LQKENI in the germline V gene. The CDR3 covers 13 residues. Study results and limitations: Ophthalmopathy progression was predicted with roughly 68% sensitivity and roughly 72% specificity.

Only a few counts were recorded for this clonotype. The target antigen is unknown. RNA transcripts were the source from which TCR beta CDR3 regions were amplified. First-round RT-PCR employed HTBI primers, with a second-round multiplex PCR after it. MiXCR, applied by TCRdb to the multiplex PCR reads, yields one record per CDR3 protein. The sample lists some 380,000 distinct CDR3 sequences, roughly 14% seen once, with about 7% in the top ten. Enrolled hyperthyroidism patients had a new diagnosis, a duration under 2 months, and an age of 18 to 65. This clonotype originated in a woman aged 18-30 years with stable Graves' hyperthyroidism. This chain joins TRBV18 and TRBJ1-1, with TRBD1 matching 11 bases. The sequenced sample was peripheral blood. The CDR3 here is CASSPRGQGEAFF. In DNA, the CDR3 is TGTGCCAGCTCACCAAGGGGACAGGGGGAGGCTTTCTTT.